This paragraph reports one T cell receptor beta chain. Its specific antigen is unknown. The record has no base qualities; no much larger clone is one base away. The data derive from a study of blood T cell repertoires in COVID-19 (TCRdb year 2020). Regarding the study in general: The collaborator samples originated in the United States, Italy and Spain and spanned the acute and convalescent phases of COVID-19. The material from the prospective study consisted of cDNA or gDNA derived from T cells, B-cell-depleted T cells, or PBMCs. Deeply sampled blood TCRbeta repertoires from subjects exposed to, actively infected with, or recovered from COVID-19 were included in the dataset. A freely available public database, intended as a resource for researchers studying the immune response to SARS-CoV-2, is where the repertoires were released. Samples were obtained from the ongoing ImmuneRACE study (first 160 participants) and from about 1,300 subjects provided by 6 global collaborators. Nearly every sample came with metadata listing a de-identified subject ID, COVID-19 status, age in years and sex. HLA class I and class II types, where available, came from metadata supplied by the sample provider rather than from assay-based typing.

Whole blood was collected in K2EDTA tubes by collaborating institutions according to the institutions' own protocols. For TCRbeta analysis, collaborators shipped samples in one of three forms: frozen whole blood, isolated PBMCs, or DNA extracted from either of those sample types. TCRbeta CDR3 regions were amplified from genomic DNA by means of the immunoSEQ Assay, a bias-controlled multiplex PCR. In the paper's pipeline: Within the assay, amplification of reference gene primers was used to estimate how many nucleated cells each sample contained. To quantify the absolute abundance of each unique TCRbeta CDR3 rearrangement, sequence reads were collapsed and filtered. For each sample, productive Simpson clonality was calculated as the square root of Simpson's diversity index across productive rearrangements. TCRdb mirrors the immuneACCESS table, restricted to in-frame sequences. Some clones are absent from its copies; in checked studies, under half trace to an unresolved V gene, and the reason for the others is unknown. V and J calls and clone size are copied from that table; D and trimming were computed from the DNA. In this sample the table shows around 260,000 clones, around 87% of which occur a single time. 2% to 2.5% of the sample is in the top ten clones.

For this chain, trimming is 8 bases at the V end and 0 bases at the J end, and the number of junction bases without a gene match is 5. Spanning cysteine to phenylalanine, the CDR3 consists of 15 amino acids. Kept here is only the CDR3 DNA, which spans 45 bases and is read in frame from base 1. Taken from the germline V gene, the CDR1 and CDR2 loops are MDHEN and SYDVKM. The investigation overall reported the following: The amount of clinical and demographic metadata varied by source and participant and was provided uncurated.

This receptor was identified in a woman aged 50 to 65 with acute or convalescent COVID-19. The sequenced sample consisted of peripheral blood. This chain joins TRBV28 to TRBJ2-2, with 8 central nucleotides matching TRBD2. The bases are TGTGCCAGCGGGGGACTAGAGACGAACACCGGGGAGCTGTTTTTT. Its protein product is CASGGLETNTGELFF.